This T cell receptor beta chain was identified during a study of OX40 agonist ivuxolimab in advanced cancers. On the study more broadly: Every 2 weeks, ivuxolimab was infused into the patients intravenously at between 0.01 and 10 mg/kg. Subjects had a mean age of roughly 57 years, with a range of roughly 20 to 79; more than 75% were male.

Trimming removed 1 base from V and 0 bases from J, with 10 bases in between. Looked up from germline, CDR1 is MNHEY and CDR2 is SMNVEV (reference sequence). CDR3 size: 15 residues. Sequencing used immunoSEQ multiplex PCR; TCRdb keeps in-frame clones, though not all of them. The sample includes tens of thousands of clones, around 85% of them seen just once. The sequence derives from an adult with an advanced solid tumor such as melanoma, head and neck, liver or kidney cancer. The gene calls are TRBV27 and TRBJ2-7; no clear D. The sequenced sample was CD4+ or CD8+ T cells sorted from blood, obtained in a trial of the OX40 agonist ivuxolimab. This chain's CDR3 is CASSLYQSTSYEQYF. The CDR3 region has the DNA TGTGCCAGCAGTTTATATCAGAGTACCTCCTACGAGCAGTACTTC.